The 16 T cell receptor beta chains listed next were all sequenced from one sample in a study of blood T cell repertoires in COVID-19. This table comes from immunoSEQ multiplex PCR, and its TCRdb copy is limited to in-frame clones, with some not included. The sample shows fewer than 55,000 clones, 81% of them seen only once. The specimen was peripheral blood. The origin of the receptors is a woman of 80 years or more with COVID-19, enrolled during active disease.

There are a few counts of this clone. DNA for the CDR3: TGTGCCAGCAGTGGGCCAGAAAAGATCTATGGCTACACCTTC. It specifies CASSGPEKIYGYTF. The chain has TRBV2 and TRBJ1-2; D remains unclear. Trimming stripped 4 bases from V and 4 bases from J, with 13 bases between. The CDR3 is 14 residues long. Germline V gene data show CDR1 as SNHLY and CDR2 as FYNNEI. Full variable domain (remainder filled in from reference TRBV2 and TRBJ1-2): EPEVTQTPSHQVTQMGQEVILRCVPISNHLYFYWYRQILGQKVEFLVSFYNNEISEKSEIFDDQFSVERPDGSNFTLKIRSTKLEDSAMYFCASSGPEKIYGYTFGSGTRLTVV.

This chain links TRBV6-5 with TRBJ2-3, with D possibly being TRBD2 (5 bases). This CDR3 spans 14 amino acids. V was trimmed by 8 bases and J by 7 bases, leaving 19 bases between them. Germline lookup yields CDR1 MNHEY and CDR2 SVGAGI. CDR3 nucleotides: TGTGCCAGCGCCCGCGGGTCTAGCAAGCATACGCAGTATTTT. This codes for CASARGSSKHTQYF.

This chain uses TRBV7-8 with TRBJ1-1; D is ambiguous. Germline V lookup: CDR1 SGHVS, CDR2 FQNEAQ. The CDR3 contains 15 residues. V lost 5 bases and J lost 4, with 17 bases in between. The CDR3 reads CASSLGGLLITEAFF. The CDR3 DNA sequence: TGTGCCAGCAGCCTCGGAGGGTTGCTAATCACTGAAGCTTTCTTT.

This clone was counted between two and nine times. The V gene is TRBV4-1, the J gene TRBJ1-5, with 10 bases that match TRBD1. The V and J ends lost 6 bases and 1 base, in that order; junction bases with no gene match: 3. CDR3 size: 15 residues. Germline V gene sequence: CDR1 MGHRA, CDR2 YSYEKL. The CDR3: CASSQDRGSNQPQHF. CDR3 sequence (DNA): TGCGCCAGCAGTCAGGACAGGGGGAGCAATCAGCCCCAGCATTTT.

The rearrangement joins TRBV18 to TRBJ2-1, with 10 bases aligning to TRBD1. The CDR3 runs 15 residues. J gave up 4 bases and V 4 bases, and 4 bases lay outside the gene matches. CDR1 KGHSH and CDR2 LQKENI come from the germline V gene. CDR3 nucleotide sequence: TGTGCCAGCTCACTTGGGACAGGGGCTTACAATGAGCAGTTCTTC. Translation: CASSLGTGAYNEQFF.

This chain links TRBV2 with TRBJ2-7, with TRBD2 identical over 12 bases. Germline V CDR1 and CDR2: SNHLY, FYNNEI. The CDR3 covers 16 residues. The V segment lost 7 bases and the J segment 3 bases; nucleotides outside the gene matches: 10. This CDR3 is CASKGGGLAGNYEQYF. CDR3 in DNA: TGTGCCAGCAAAGGAGGAGGACTAGCGGGAAACTACGAGCAGTACTTC.

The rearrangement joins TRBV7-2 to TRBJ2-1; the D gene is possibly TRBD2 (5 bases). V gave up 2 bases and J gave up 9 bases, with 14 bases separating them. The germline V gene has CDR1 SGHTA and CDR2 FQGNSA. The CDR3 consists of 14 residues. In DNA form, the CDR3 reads TGTGCCAGCAGCTTAATCCCGATTCGGGGTGAGCAGTTCTTC. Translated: CASSLIPIRGEQFF.

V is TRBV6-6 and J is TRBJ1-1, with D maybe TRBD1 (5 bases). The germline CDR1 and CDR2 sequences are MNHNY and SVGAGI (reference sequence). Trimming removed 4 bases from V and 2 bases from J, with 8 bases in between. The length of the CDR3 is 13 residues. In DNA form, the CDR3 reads TGTGCCAGCAGTTTCCAGGGAAACACTGAAGCTTTCTTT. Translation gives CASSFQGNTEAFF.

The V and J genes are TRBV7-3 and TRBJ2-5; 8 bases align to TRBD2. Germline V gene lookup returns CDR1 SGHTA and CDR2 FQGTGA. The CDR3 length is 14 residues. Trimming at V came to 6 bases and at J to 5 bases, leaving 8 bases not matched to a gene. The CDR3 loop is CASSPGTSAETQYF. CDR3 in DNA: TGTGCCAGCAGTCCTGGGACTAGTGCGGAGACCCAGTACTTC.

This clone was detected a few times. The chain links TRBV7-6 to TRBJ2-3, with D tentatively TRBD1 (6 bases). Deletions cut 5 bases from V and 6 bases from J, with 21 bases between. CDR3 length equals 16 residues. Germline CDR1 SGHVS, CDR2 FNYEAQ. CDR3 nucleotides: TGTGCCAGCAGCCCCCAGGGGTCAAAGGATCAGGATACGCAGTATTTT. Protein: CASSPQGSKDQDTQYF.

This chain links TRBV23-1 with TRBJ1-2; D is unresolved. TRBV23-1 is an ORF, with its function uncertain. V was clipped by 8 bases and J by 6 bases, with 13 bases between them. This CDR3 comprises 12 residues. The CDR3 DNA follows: TGCGCCAGCCCGGTGGAGCGGGATGGCTACACCTTC. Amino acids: CASPVERDGYTF.

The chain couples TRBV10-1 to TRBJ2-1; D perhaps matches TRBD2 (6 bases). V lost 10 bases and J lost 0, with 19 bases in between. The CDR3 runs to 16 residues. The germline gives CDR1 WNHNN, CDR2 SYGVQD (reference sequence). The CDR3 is CANHIALGSSYNEQFF. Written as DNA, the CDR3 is TGCGCCAACCATATTGCCCTCGGGAGCTCCTACAATGAGCAGTTCTTC.

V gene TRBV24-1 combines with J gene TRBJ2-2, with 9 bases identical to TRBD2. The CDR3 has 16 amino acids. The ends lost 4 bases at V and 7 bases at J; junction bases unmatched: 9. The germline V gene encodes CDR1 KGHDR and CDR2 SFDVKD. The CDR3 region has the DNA TGTGCCACCAGTGACCTAGTGGAGCGGGAGGTCGGGGAGCTGTTTTTT. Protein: CATSDLVEREVGELFF.

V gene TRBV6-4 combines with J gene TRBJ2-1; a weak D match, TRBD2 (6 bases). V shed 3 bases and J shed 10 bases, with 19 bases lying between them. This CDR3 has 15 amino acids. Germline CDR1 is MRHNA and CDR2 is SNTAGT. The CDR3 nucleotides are TGTGCCAGCAGTGAAAATCTCCCCCCTACTAGCGAGCAGTTCTTC. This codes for CASSENLPPTSEQFF.

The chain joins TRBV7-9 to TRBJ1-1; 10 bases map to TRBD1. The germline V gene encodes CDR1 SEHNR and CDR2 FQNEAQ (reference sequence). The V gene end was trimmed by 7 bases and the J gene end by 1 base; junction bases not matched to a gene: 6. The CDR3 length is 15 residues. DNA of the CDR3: TGTGCCAGCACCCCAGACAGGGGGCAGAACACTGAAGCTTTCTTT. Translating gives CASTPDRGQNTEAFF. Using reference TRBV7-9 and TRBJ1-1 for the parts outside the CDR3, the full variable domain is DTGVSQNPRHKITKRGQNVTFRCDPISEHNRLYWYRQTLGQGPEFLTYFQNEAQLEKSRLLSDRFSAERPKGSFSTLEIQRTEQGDSAMYLCASTPDRGQNTEAFFGQGTRLTVV.

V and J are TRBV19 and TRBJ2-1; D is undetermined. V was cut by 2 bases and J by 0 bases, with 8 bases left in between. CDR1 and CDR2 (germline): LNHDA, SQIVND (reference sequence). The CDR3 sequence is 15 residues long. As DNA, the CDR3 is TGTGCCAGTAGTATACCCCCGGGCTCCTACAATGAGCAGTTCTTC. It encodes CASSIPPGSYNEQFF.